This entry concerns a single T cell receptor beta chain. No antigen is known for it. Indicated time point: week 35, safety follow-up. The vaccine gave 300 ug of a 20-mer mutant IDH1 peptide subcutaneously per dose. This entry belongs to a study of a mutant IDH1 vaccine in newly diagnosed glioma. The wider study: Vaccines were begun 4-6 weeks after radiotherapy alone, or with temozolomide cycles. Visit V13 took place at week 47, and visit V12 happened at week 35. Study outcomes and limitations: Of all patients, around 94% showed vaccine-induced immune responses.

Data came from immunoSEQ multiplex PCR; TCRdb stores just in-frame clones and leaves some out. The data hold tens of thousands of clones, with about 73% observed a single time. CDR3 length: 14 amino acids. Deletions cut 3 bases from V and 6 bases from J, with 13 bases between. In germline, CDR1 is MGHDK, CDR2 SYGVNS. This chain links TRBV25-1 with TRBJ2-3; no definite D call. This sample comprised PBMCs, obtained from a glioma patient whose treatment included an IDH1 peptide vaccine. The origin of this receptor is a man aged 50 or older with glioma. The CDR3 DNA sequence: TGTGCCAGCAGTGATCCCCAGCCTCAGGATACGCAGTATTTT. Encoded protein: CASSDPQPQDTQYF.